This T cell receptor (beta chain) derives from a study of blood T cell repertoires in COVID-19. Repertoires were generated with immunoSEQ multiplex PCR, while TCRdb's copy carries only in-frame clones and drops some. The repertoire holds more than 200,000 clones, with 65% to 85% as singletons. Germline V gene data show CDR1 as GTSNPN and CDR2 as SVGIG (reference sequence). V was pared by 5 bases and J by 1 base, with 1 base of the junction left unmatched. The CDR3 spans 12 residues. This sequence joins TRBV30 and TRBJ1-1; TRBD1 matches 7 bases. Sequenced: peripheral blood. The receptor's source is a woman between 40 and 55 years old with active or convalescent COVID-19. CDR3 coding DNA: TGTGCCTGGGACAGGGCGAACACTGAAGCTTTCTTT. Its translation: CAWDRANTEAFF.